Shown below are 9 T cell receptor beta chains from a single sample sequenced in a study of shared clonotypes between healthy human individuals. Measured with immunoSEQ multiplex PCR; TCRdb has only the in-frame clones, and not every one. The profile shows under 1,100,000 clones, about 77% of them singletons. Sample: memory CD4+ T cells sorted from blood. Subset reported: CD45RA-negative fraction. All receptors come from a man aged 18 to 29 in good health.

V usage is TRBV5-1 and J usage is TRBJ1-1, with TRBD1 matching over 8 bases. CDR3 length: 14 amino acids. Germline V gene data show CDR1 as SGHRS and CDR2 as YFSETQ. The V and J ends lost 4 bases and 3 bases, in that order; junction bases with no gene match: 5. CDR3 DNA: TGCGCCAGCAGCCGTGGGACAGGCGACACTGAAGCTTTCTTT. Translating gives CASSRGTGDTEAFF. The variable domain in full, with the rest retrieved from reference TRBV5-1 and TRBJ1-1, is KAGVTQTPRYLIKTRGQQVTLSCSPISGHRSVSWYQQTPGQGLQFLFEYFSETQRNKGNFPGRFSGRQFSNSRSEMNVSTLELGDSALYLCASSRGTGDTEAFFGQGTRLTVV.

This clone was detected only once. This chain joins TRBV2 and TRBJ1-3, with D uncertain. Germline V gives CDR1 SNHLY, CDR2 FYNNEI. Trimming shortened V by 4 bases and J by 0 bases, and 4 bases separated the two germline ends. The CDR3 sequence is 13 residues long. Here the CDR3 reads CASSVSSGNTIYF. The CDR3 bases are TGTGCCAGCAGTGTGAGCTCTGGAAACACCATATATTTT.

The chain links TRBV27 to TRBJ2-7; 9 bases are shared with TRBD2. The J segment lost 2 bases and the V segment lost 5 bases, leaving 10 bases of the junction unmatched. The CDR3 is made up of 16 amino acids. Germline CDR1 MNHEY, CDR2 SMNVEV (reference sequence). CDR3 in amino acids: CASSPRWRGGAYEQYF. CDR3 bases: TGTGCCAGCAGTCCGCGGTGGCGGGGGGGGGCCTACGAGCAGTACTTC.

This clone turned up a few times. The chain uses TRBV10-3 and TRBJ1-6; D is unclear. V dropped 3 bases and J dropped 14 bases, with 11 bases sitting between them. Germline V CDR1 and CDR2: ENHRY, SYGVKD. The CDR3 loop spans 12 amino acids. The CDR3 protein is CAISDRRLALHF. The CDR3 DNA sequence: TGTGCCATCAGTGACCGGAGGCTCGCCCTCCACTTT.

The genes are TRBV21-1 and TRBJ1-5. TRBV21-1 is flagged as a pseudogene. CDR3 size: 16 residues. CDR3 nucleotide sequence: TGTGCCAGCAGCAAGGGTGCAGGCAAGGAGGATCAGCCCCAGCATTTT. It specifies CASSKGAGKEDQPQHF.

This clone was detected a few times. V usage is TRBV11-2 and J usage is TRBJ2-7; D may be TRBD1 (5 bases). Deletions cut 5 bases from V and 2 bases from J, with 16 bases between. The CDR3 is 15 amino acids. Germline V gene sequence: CDR1 SGHAT, CDR2 FQNNGV. Here the CDR3 DNA reads TGTGCCAGCAGCCGACAGTCGGACACCACCTACGAGCAGTACTTC. Translating it yields CASSRQSDTTYEQYF.

This clone occurred a few times. The chain links TRBV6-5 to TRBJ2-7, with TRBD1 matching 7 bases. The trim removed 7 bases at V and 3 bases at J, leaving 6 bases unmatched. Germline V gene lookup returns CDR1 MNHEY and CDR2 SVGAGI. This CDR3 comprises 13 residues. CDR3 DNA: TGTGCCAGCACCATGGCAGGGGGCTACGAGCAGTACTTC. It is translated as CASTMAGGYEQYF.

Points on this clone: A read error is likely here: a far larger clone is one base away. Other nucleotide sequences in the sample specify the same CDR3. The chain employs TRBV5-1 and TRBJ2-3, with D possibly being TRBD1 or TRBD2 (5 bases each). V lost 0 bases to trimming and J lost 2 bases, with 7 bases between them. This CDR3 spans 14 amino acids. The germline V gene has CDR1 SGHRS and CDR2 YFSETQ. The DNA of the CDR3 is TGCGCCAGCAGCTTGGGGGGGAACACAGATACGCAGTATTTT. Its translation is CASSLGGNTDTQYF.

The chain uses TRBV5-1 and TRBJ2-5; D uncertain. This CDR3 is built from 16 residues. V shed 1 base and J shed 5 bases, with 18 bases lying between them. The germline V gene encodes CDR1 SGHRS and CDR2 YFSETQ. DNA for the CDR3: TGCGCCAGCAGCTTGTTATTTGGGGATACTACCGAGACCCAGTACTTC. Protein: CASSLLFGDTTETQYF. Full variable domain (remainder filled in from reference TRBV5-1 and TRBJ2-5): KAGVTQTPRYLIKTRGQQVTLSCSPISGHRSVSWYQQTPGQGLQFLFEYFSETQRNKGNFPGRFSGRQFSNSRSEMNVSTLELGDSALYLCASSLLFGDTTETQYFGPGTRLLVL.